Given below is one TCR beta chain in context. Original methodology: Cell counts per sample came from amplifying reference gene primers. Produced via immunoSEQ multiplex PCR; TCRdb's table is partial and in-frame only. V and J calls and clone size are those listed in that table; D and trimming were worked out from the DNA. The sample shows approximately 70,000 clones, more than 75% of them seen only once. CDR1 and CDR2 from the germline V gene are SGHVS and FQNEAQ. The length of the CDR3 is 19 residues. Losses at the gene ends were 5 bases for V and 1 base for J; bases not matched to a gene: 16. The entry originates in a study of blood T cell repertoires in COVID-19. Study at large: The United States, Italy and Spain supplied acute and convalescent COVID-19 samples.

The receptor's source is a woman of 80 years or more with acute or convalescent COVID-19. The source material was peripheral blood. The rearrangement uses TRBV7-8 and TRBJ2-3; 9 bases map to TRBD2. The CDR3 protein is CASSPPPWREGRGTDTQYF. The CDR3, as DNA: TGTGCCAGCAGCCCCCCCCCGTGGCGGGAGGGCCGGGGCACAGATACGCAGTATTTT. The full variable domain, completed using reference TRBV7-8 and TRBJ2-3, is GAGVSQSPRYKVAKRGQDVALRCDPISGHVSLFWYQQALGQGPEFLTYFQNEAQLDKSGLPSDRFFAERPEGSVSTLKIQRTQQEDSAVYLCASSPPPWREGRGTDTQYFGPGTRLTVL.